This passage covers 25 T cell receptor beta chains from one sample sequenced in a study of T cell repertoires in cytomegalovirus infection. These receptors' antigens are unknown. TCRdb re-called the reads with MiXCR, one entry per CDR3 protein. This table has some 940,000 distinct CDR3 sequences, roughly 30% appearing once. This specimen consisted of cultured CD8+ T cells from PBMCs, obtained from culture after CMV antigen stimulation. These receptors all stem from a human donor in good health (CMV status not recorded). Some clones in this sample may be carry-over from other donors' samples.

This clonotype was detected only a few times. This chain connects TRBV14 to TRBJ1-3, with D hard to call. V shed 0 bases and J shed 3 bases, with 9 bases lying between them. CDR3 length: 15 residues. Looked up from germline, CDR1 is SGHDN and CDR2 is FVKESK. CDR3 bases: TGTGCCAGCAGCCAAGATAAGGGCTTTGGAAACACCATATATTTT. Translation: CASSQDKGFGNTIYF.

In its sample, this clonotype was seen many times. The rearrangement uses TRBV7-6 and TRBJ1-5; D is perhaps TRBD1 (5 bases). The CDR3 runs to 14 residues. Trimming pared 5 bases from V and 5 bases from J, leaving 13 bases between. Germline CDR1 SGHVS, CDR2 FNYEAQ. The CDR3 here is CASSPGRGDQPQHF. CDR3 nucleotide sequence: TGTGCCAGCAGCCCCGGACGGGGCGATCAGCCCCAGCATTTT.

This clonotype was seen just once. V is TRBV7-9 and J is TRBJ2-7; D gene uncertain. The CDR3 consists of 13 residues. Trimming cost V 5 bases and J 4 bases, with 12 bases left between them. Germline CDR1 is SEHNR and CDR2 is FQNEAQ (reference sequence). DNA of the CDR3: TGTGCCAGCAGCACCTCGACATGGTACGAGCAGTACTTC. It encodes CASSTSTWYEQYF.

This sequence joins TRBV18 and TRBJ2-6; the D gene is possibly TRBD1 (5 bases). Germline V gene lookup returns CDR1 KGHSH and CDR2 LQKENI. The CDR3 has 16 amino acids. Trimming removed 3 bases from V and 3 bases from J, with 12 bases in between. The CDR3 coding sequence is TGTGCCAGCTCACCTCAGGGTCCGAGTGGGGCCAACGTCCTGACTTTC. Encoded protein: CASSPQGPSGANVLTF.

This chain joins TRBV7-2 and TRBJ1-2; no firm D call. From germline, CDR1 is SGHTA and CDR2 FQGNSA. The CDR3 extends over 12 amino acids. V shed 5 bases and J shed 4 bases, with 8 bases lying between them. The CDR3 nucleotides are TGTGCCAGCAGCACACAGATCTATGGCTACACCTTC. Residues: CASSTQIYGYTF.

The chain carries TRBV12-3 or TRBV12-4 and TRBJ2-4; maybe TRBD1 (6 bases). V lost 1 base and J lost 8, with 12 bases in between. There are 14 residues in the CDR3. CDR3 sequence: CASSLGTAIHIQYF. The CDR3 bases are TGTGCCAGCAGTTTAGGGACAGCGATACACATTCAGTACTTC.

This clonotype has more than one count but fewer than ten. The chain is built from TRBV6-2 or TRBV6-3 and TRBJ2-7; the D is unclear. V lost 2 bases and J 3 bases, leaving 14 bases between the germline ends. CDR1 MNHEY and CDR2 SVGEGT come from the germline V gene. This CDR3 comprises 15 residues. The CDR3 reads CASSYDQERGYEQYV. CDR3 DNA sequence: TGTGCCAGCAGTTACGACCAGGAGAGAGGCTACGAGCAGTACGTC.

A note on this clonotype: Since a much larger clone is just one base distant, this may be a read error. This chain joins TRBV7-8 and TRBJ2-1, with 8 bases fitting TRBD2. This CDR3 has 16 residues. Germline lookup yields CDR1 SGHVS and CDR2 FQNEAQ. DNA of the CDR3: TGTGTCAGCAGCTTAGAAGCGGGGGCCTCCTACAATGAGCAGTTCTTC. Translation gives CVSSLEAGASYNEQFF.

The table lists this clonotype with a few counts. The chain couples TRBV5-6 to TRBJ1-5; TRBD1 matches at 9 bases. Germline V gene data show CDR1 as SGHDT and CDR2 as YYEEEE. V lost 2 bases and J lost 3; bases outside the gene matches: 9. CDR3 size: 17 residues. In DNA, the CDR3 is TGTGCCAGCAGCTTCCAGGGACAGGGTTCTAACAATCAGCCCCAGCATTTT. It codes for CASSFQGQGSNNQPQHF.

This clonotype was counted a single time. J is TRBJ1-2 and V is TRBV5-6; TRBD1 matches at 12 bases. The V gene's germline CDR1 is SGHDT and CDR2 YYEEEE. Trimming at V came to 4 bases and at J to 7 bases, leaving 17 bases not matched to a gene. The CDR3 length is 18 residues. CDR3 in DNA: TGTGCCAGCAGCCTAGACCGGGACAGGGGGCGCCTGGGGGCTGGCTACACCTTC. It is translated as CASSLDRDRGRLGAGYTF.

This clonotype was picked up many times. The chain links TRBV7-2 to TRBJ2-3; TRBD2 matches 7 bases. Germline V gives CDR1 SGHTA, CDR2 FQGNSA. The junction had 15 bases not matched to a gene; V was cut back by 3 bases and J by 0 bases. The CDR3 contains 19 residues. CDR3 loop: CASSFAHPLRGISTDTQYF. For the CDR3, the DNA is TGTGCCAGCAGCTTCGCCCATCCCTTGCGGGGGATAAGCACAGATACGCAGTATTTT.

The V and J genes are TRBV9 and TRBJ1-2; no firm D call. This CDR3 contains 16 residues. From germline, CDR1 is SGDLS and CDR2 YYNGEE. V lost 3 bases to trimming and J lost 0 bases, with 15 bases between them. The CDR3 DNA reads TGTGCCAGCAGCGCCGTTAGAACGGAAACTAACTATGGCTACACCTTC. Encoded protein: CASSAVRTETNYGYTF.

As to this clonotype: This may stem from a read error, because a much larger clone lies one nucleotide away. The genes are TRBV7-2 and TRBJ2-1; D possibly uses TRBD1 or TRBD2 (5 bases each). Germline CDR1 and CDR2: SGHTA and FQGNSA. The CDR3 is 15 amino acids. Trimming pared 2 bases from V and 10 bases from J, leaving 18 bases between. The CDR3 region is CASSLSRGFIEEQFF. CDR3 in DNA: TGTGCCAGCAGCTTAAGTCGGGGCTTTATCGAAGAGCAGTTCTTC.

To note about this clonotype: The junction departs from germline at one end; a sequencing error may be responsible. J is TRBJ2-5 and V is TRBV5-1, with D maybe TRBD2 (5 bases). The CDR3 sequence is 13 residues long. Germline CDR1 SGHRS, CDR2 YFSETQ. The CDR3 DNA sequence: TGCGCCAACAGCTCCCCGGAGGAGCCGACCCAGTACTTC. Translated, it gives CANSSPEEPTQYF. The full variable domain, rest sourced from reference TRBV5-1 and TRBJ2-5, is KAGVTQTPRYLIKTRGQQVTLSCSPISGHRSVSWYQQTPGQGLQFLFEYFSETQRNKGNFPGRFSGRQFSNSRSEMNVSTLELGDSALYLCANSSPEEPTQYFGPGTRLLVL.

Worth noting for this clonotype: One end of the junction varies from germline; a read error may be responsible. The chain links TRBV7-2 to TRBJ2-1, with 8 bases identical to TRBD2. Per the germline V gene, CDR1 is SGHTA and CDR2 is FQGNSA. There are 17 residues in the CDR3. The DNA for the CDR3 is TGTGACAGCTGCCTCCCCGGGGGGGCTTCATATTACAATGAGCAGTTCTTC. Protein product: CDSCLPGGASYYNEQFF.

The genes are TRBV20-1 and TRBJ1-1; TRBD1 agrees at 7 bases. This CDR3 contains 12 residues. With V trimmed by 6 bases and J by 3 bases, 4 bases remained unmatched. Germline V lookup: CDR1 DFQATT, CDR2 SNEGSKA (reference sequence). DNA for the CDR3: TGCAGTGCGAAAGACAGGGACACTGAAGCTTTCTTT. This gives the protein CSAKDRDTEAFF.

This clonotype was seen just once. V usage is TRBV19 and J usage is TRBJ1-1; D uncertain. V dropped 6 bases and J dropped 8 bases, with 19 bases sitting between them. The CDR3 runs 14 residues. Germline V CDR1 and CDR2: LNHDA, SQIVND (reference sequence). The DNA for the CDR3 is TGTGCCAGTAGCCTCCCGGCAGCAGTTGGCGAAGCTTTCTTT. Its translation: CASSLPAAVGEAFF.

This clonotype was detected a few times. The rearrangement joins TRBV2 to TRBJ1-2; D may be TRBD1 (5 bases). Trimming left V 8 bases short and J 4 bases short, with 17 bases between. Germline CDR1 SNHLY, CDR2 FYNNEI. The CDR3 covers 14 residues. The CDR3 protein is CASPAGVRGYGYTF. The DNA for the CDR3 is TGTGCCAGCCCTGCGGGGGTCCGCGGCTATGGCTACACCTTC.

The table lists this clonotype with a few counts. The J gene is TRBJ1-2, the V gene TRBV4-2, with D tentatively TRBD1 (5 bases). This CDR3 is built from 15 residues. Trimming took 1 base from V and 0 from J, leaving 9 bases between them. The germline V gene has CDR1 LGHNA and CDR2 YNFKEQ. CDR3 in amino acids: CASSQGQRPNYGYTF. In nucleotides, the CDR3 is TGTGCCAGCAGCCAAGGACAGAGGCCTAACTATGGCTACACCTTC.

V usage is TRBV20-1 and J usage is TRBJ2-3; 7 bases are shared with TRBD1. V shed 6 bases and J 2 bases; nucleotides not matched to a gene: 8. In germline, CDR1 is DFQATT, CDR2 SNEGSKA (reference sequence). The CDR3 length is 14 residues. This CDR3 reads CSAPATGTTDTQYF. CDR3 nucleotide sequence: TGCAGTGCCCCTGCGACAGGGACCACAGATACGCAGTATTTT.

This chain joins TRBV28 and TRBJ2-3; TRBD2 might be the D (6 bases). Germline CDR1 reads MDHEN; CDR2 reads SYDVKM. CDR3 length equals 13 residues. V lost 6 bases to trimming and J lost 4 bases, with 11 bases between them. CDR3 DNA: TGTGCCAGCAGCCATCCTAGCGCAGATACGCAGTATTTT. Its protein is CASSHPSADTQYF.

This chain joins TRBV18 and TRBJ2-1, with a tentative D call TRBD2 (5 bases). The ends were cut back, 2 bases at V and 3 bases at J, with 14 bases in the middle. CDR3 length: 16 residues. In germline, CDR1 is KGHSH, CDR2 LQKENI. This chain's CDR3 is CASSPDHRGFYNEQFF. The CDR3 coding sequence is TGTGCCAGCTCACCAGATCATCGGGGTTTCTACAATGAGCAGTTCTTC. The full variable domain, rest sourced from reference TRBV18 and TRBJ2-1, is NAGVMQNPRHLVRRRGQEARLRCSPMKGHSHVYWYRQLPEEGLKFMVYLQKENIIDESGMPKERFSAEFPKEGPSILRIQQVVRGDSAAYFCASSPDHRGFYNEQFFGPGTRLTVL.

This clonotype occurred a few times. The CDR3 DNA follows: TGTGCCAGCAGCCCCGGGGTCCAAGCCAAAAACATTCAGTACTTC. Amino acid sequence: CASSPGVQAKNIQYF. The rearrangement uses TRBV6-1 and TRBJ2-4; perhaps TRBD2 as D (5 bases). The CDR3 spans 15 residues. The V gene lost 6 bases and the J gene lost 0 bases, with 12 bases spanning the gap. Looked up from germline, CDR1 is MNHNS and CDR2 is SASEGT.

This clonotype was seen a handful of times. The V call is TRBV5-4, the J call TRBJ2-3; D is undetermined. Germline CDR1 SGHNT, CDR2 YYREEE (reference sequence). Trimming took off 0 bases at V and 6 bases at J, with 8 bases between the two ends. The CDR3 loop spans 13 amino acids. CDR3 residues: CASSLADLDTQYF. The CDR3 DNA is TGTGCCAGCAGCTTGGCCGACCTGGATACGCAGTATTTT.

This clonotype has a handful of counts. The V gene is TRBV12-3 or TRBV12-4, the J gene TRBJ2-5; D remains ambiguous. V lost 6 bases and J lost 1, with 9 bases in between. The CDR3 totals 13 residues. CDR3 loop: CASSLVLQETQYF. The DNA for the CDR3 is TGTGCCAGCAGCCTAGTCCTCCAAGAGACCCAGTACTTC.